The 20 T cell receptor beta chains listed next were all sequenced from one sample in a study of T cell responses to AZD1222 COVID-19 vaccine listed by TCRdb under 2021. The time point label corresponds to: about 28 days (+/-7) after the second vaccine dose. Library preparation employed the immunoSEQ multiplex PCR assay. TCRdb retrieved this table from immuneACCESS and kept in-frame rearrangements only. Not all clones are present; in checked studies, unresolved V genes account for under half, and no reason is known for the remainder. The sample table shows around 140,000 clones, and more than 75% are seen once. 0.9% to 1.2% of the sample rests with the top ten. Sequenced here: peripheral blood, sampled 28 days after the second AZD1222 dose. The receptors shown here come from an adult who received the AZD1222 COVID-19 vaccine.

V usage is TRBV7-7 and J usage is TRBJ2-1; 11 bases fit TRBD2. CDR3 length: 14 residues. The germline V gene encodes CDR1 SSHAT and CDR2 FNYEAQ (reference sequence). V shed 11 bases and J 8 bases; nucleotides not matched to a gene: 11. The DNA of the CDR3 is TGTGCCGCGGGGGCTAGCGGGAGGTGGGATGAGCAGTTCTTC. Translation: CAAGASGRWDEQFF.

This sequence joins TRBV7-2 and TRBJ2-1; D remains ambiguous. Between the trimmed V and J ends, which lost 1 base and 0 bases, there was a span of 7 bases. Germline loops: CDR1 SGHTA, CDR2 FQGNSA. The CDR3 totals 15 residues. The CDR3 DNA follows: TGTGCCAGCAGCTTAGACTCGGGCTCCTACAATGAGCAGTTCTTC. It specifies CASSLDSGSYNEQFF. Using reference TRBV7-2 and TRBJ2-1 for the parts outside the CDR3, the full variable domain is GAGVSQSPSNKVTEKGKDVELRCDPISGHTALYWYRQSLGQGLEFLIYFQGNSAPDKSGLPSDRFSAERTGGSVSTLTIQRTQQEDSAVYLCASSLDSGSYNEQFFGPGTRLTVL.

The rearrangement joins TRBV6-5 to TRBJ2-7, with 7 bases that match TRBD2. The ends lost 0 bases at V and 5 bases at J; junction bases unmatched: 4. CDR3 length: 14 amino acids. From germline, CDR1 is MNHEY and CDR2 SVGAGI. The CDR3 DNA reads TGTGCCAGCAGTTACTCGGGGGGAGGGGACGAGCAGTACTTC. It encodes CASSYSGGGDEQYF.

V and J are TRBV11-2 and TRBJ2-1; 9 positions match TRBD2. Germline values: CDR1 SGHAT, CDR2 FQNNGV. Losses at the gene ends were 3 bases for V and 6 bases for J; bases not matched to a gene: 3. This CDR3 region has 14 residues. CDR3 nucleotide sequence: TGTGCCAGCAGCTTGCTAGCGGGACGCAATGAGCAGTTCTTC. Protein product: CASSLLAGRNEQFF.

Remarks on this clone: This specimen includes other DNA sequences encoding the same CDR3. The J gene is TRBJ2-5, the V gene TRBV9, with TRBD2 identical over 7 bases. Trimming removed 4 bases from V and 5 bases from J; junction bases left unmatched: 2. This CDR3 has 12 amino acids. Looked up from germline, CDR1 is SGDLS and CDR2 is YYNGEE. The CDR3 DNA follows: TGTGCCAGCAGCCCCGGGGGGGAGACCCAGTACTTC. Its protein product is CASSPGGETQYF. The whole variable domain, filled in from reference TRBV9 and TRBJ2-5, reads DSGVTQTPKHLITATGQRVTLRCSPRSGDLSVYWYQQSLDQGLQFLIQYYNGEERAKGNILERFSAQQFPDLHSELNLSSLELGDSALYFCASSPGGETQYFGPGTRLLVL.

The CDR3, as DNA: TGTGCCAGCAGGGGAGCGGGGTCTTACAATGAGCAGTTCTTC. It encodes CASRGAGSYNEQFF. This sequence joins TRBV28 and TRBJ2-1, with 7 bases lining up with TRBD2. Germline CDR1 reads MDHEN; CDR2 reads SYDVKM. With V trimmed by 6 bases and J by 4 bases, 6 bases remained unmatched. The CDR3 is 14 residues long.

V is TRBV7-7 and J is TRBJ2-7; D is perhaps TRBD2 (6 bases). Trimming left V 5 bases short and J 7 bases short, with 15 bases between. The V gene's germline CDR1 is SSHAT and CDR2 FNYEAQ (reference sequence). The CDR3 spans 13 residues. The CDR3 DNA follows: TGTGCCAGCAGCAGCTTGCTTGGGGGGGAGCAGTACTTC. This codes for CASSSLLGGEQYF.

With respect to this clone: The conserved phenylalanine or tryptophan normally closing the CDR3 is absent here, so this likely arose from a read error. The DNA is omitted, as the CDR3 cannot be located on it reliably, and the CDR3 follows TCRdb's listing. The CDR3 sequence is CASSLGRTGSVSV. The chain links TRBV12-3 or TRBV12-4 to TRBJ1-1; TRBD1 is the table's D call and was not checked against the DNA. The CDR3 comprises 13 residues, both ends counted.

This chain joins TRBV9 and TRBJ1-2; D is uncertain. Germline-derived CDR1 and CDR2 are SGDLS and YYNGEE. This CDR3 region has 14 residues. V shed 0 bases and J shed 7 bases, with 13 bases lying between them. The CDR3 region is CASSVAPSDSGYTF. DNA for the CDR3: TGTGCCAGCAGCGTAGCCCCTTCCGACTCTGGCTACACCTTC.

This chain uses TRBV7-3 with TRBJ2-1; 11 nucleotides align to TRBD2. The V segment lost 5 bases and the J segment 4 bases; nucleotides outside the gene matches: 4. Per the germline V gene, CDR1 is SGHTA and CDR2 is FQGTGA. The CDR3 runs to 15 residues. In DNA form, the CDR3 reads TGTGCCAGCAGCAAAACTAGCGGGGGATACAATGAGCAGTTCTTC. Protein sequence: CASSKTSGGYNEQFF.

The rearrangement joins TRBV19 to TRBJ1-2; TRBD1 might be the D (5 bases). The V end lost 3 bases, the J end lost 3 bases, and 14 bases lay between the germline ends. CDR1 and CDR2 (germline): LNHDA, SQIVND (reference sequence). This CDR3 comprises 15 residues. This chain's CDR3 is CASSIARQMDYGYTF. The CDR3 DNA is TGTGCCAGTAGTATTGCTCGACAGATGGACTATGGCTACACCTTC.

The chain combines TRBV6-5 with TRBJ1-2; the D is unclear. Trimming cost V 10 bases and J 2 bases, with 14 bases left between them. The CDR3 runs to 13 residues. CDR1 and CDR2 from the germline V gene are MNHEY and SVGAGI. The CDR3 region has the DNA TGTGCCATCTCGAAGGCGGGGAACTATGGCTACACCTTC. Its protein product is CAISKAGNYGYTF.

This clone came up once. The J gene is TRBJ1-2, the V gene TRBV9; 7 nucleotides line up with TRBD1. V was clipped by 0 bases and J by 7 bases; unmatched bases: 18. CDR1 is SGDLS and CDR2 is YYNGEE in the germline V gene. The CDR3 extends over 18 amino acids. The CDR3 DNA sequence: TGTGCCAGCAGCGTAGGTACGGGGCAGGGGGGCCGCCTACTTGGCTACACCTTC. Translating gives CASSVGTGQGGRLLGYTF.

The chain joins TRBV7-9 to TRBJ1-3, with D possibly TRBD1 on 5 matching bases. Trimming pared 0 bases from V and 4 bases from J, leaving 16 bases between. This CDR3 spans 17 amino acids. Germline V gene data show CDR1 as SEHNR and CDR2 as FQNEAQ (reference sequence). In nucleotides, the CDR3 is TGTGCCAGCAGCTTAGCGTTTGACAGCGGACTGGGAAACACCATATATTTT. It yields the protein CASSLAFDSGLGNTIYF.

This clone was detected only once. This sequence joins TRBV4-1 and TRBJ2-3; 7 bases are shared with TRBD2. The V gene's germline CDR1 is MGHRA and CDR2 YSYEKL. The CDR3 is 17 residues long. With V trimmed by 0 bases and J by 3 bases, 9 bases remained unmatched. The CDR3: CASSQEGEGMGTDTQYF. Written as DNA, the CDR3 is TGCGCCAGCAGCCAAGAAGGGGAGGGAATGGGTACAGATACGCAGTATTTT.

The table lists this clone with a count of one. The chain's CDR3 is CASSAGRGQETQYF. As DNA, the CDR3 is TGTGCCAGCAGCGCCGGCCGGGGACAAGAGACCCAGTACTTC. The chain combines TRBV7-3 with TRBJ2-5; a weak D match, TRBD2 (5 bases). Germline V gene lookup returns CDR1 SGHTA and CDR2 FQGTGA. The CDR3 has 14 amino acids. V was trimmed by 5 bases and J by 2 bases, leaving 12 bases between them.

The CDR3 nucleotides read TGTGCCAGCAGCGATGGGACAGGAATGAACACTGAAGCTTTCTTT. Encoded protein: CASSDGTGMNTEAFF. The rearrangement joins TRBV7-9 to TRBJ1-1, with 8 bases lining up with TRBD1. Germline loops: CDR1 SEHNR, CDR2 FQNEAQ (reference sequence). J was trimmed by 0 bases and V by 5 bases; bases with no gene match: 5. This CDR3 comprises 15 residues.

The V call is TRBV18, the J call TRBJ2-7, with 7 bases identical to TRBD1. With V trimmed by 3 bases and J by 2 bases, 7 bases remained unmatched. The CDR3 runs to 15 residues. The germline CDR1 and CDR2 sequences are KGHSH and LQKENI. The CDR3: CASSPINTGAYEQYF. CDR3 sequence (DNA): TGTGCCAGCTCACCGATTAATACAGGGGCCTACGAGCAGTACTTC.

The chain employs TRBV19 and TRBJ1-1; the match to TRBD1 covers 8 bases. The CDR3 covers 15 residues. Germline values: CDR1 LNHDA, CDR2 SQIVND (reference sequence). Trimming took 4 bases from V and 0 from J; bases not matched to a gene: 4. The CDR3 DNA reads as TGTGCCAGTAGTACCGGGACAGGACTGAACACTGAAGCTTTCTTT. It translates to CASSTGTGLNTEAFF. The full variable domain, its missing parts supplied by reference TRBV19 and TRBJ1-1, is DGGITQSPKYLFRKEGQNVTLSCEQNLNHDAMYWYRQDPGQGLRLIYYSQIVNDFQKGDIAEGYSVSREKKESFPLTVTSAQKNPTAFYLCASSTGTGLNTEAFFGQGTRLTVV.

The chain is built from TRBV7-9 and TRBJ2-1, with D unclear. The CDR3 length is 16 residues. Trimming left V 7 bases short and J 4 bases short, with 20 bases between. Germline values: CDR1 SEHNR, CDR2 FQNEAQ (reference sequence). This chain's CDR3 is CASNRVGGPFYNEQFF. The DNA of the CDR3 is TGTGCCAGCAACCGAGTTGGTGGGCCGTTTTACAATGAGCAGTTCTTC.